This T cell receptor beta chain was obtained from a study of shared clonotypes between healthy human individuals. As for the study in general: Samples came from a couple of female and a few male donors aged 18 to 49.

The V gene end was trimmed by 5 bases and the J gene end by 2 bases; junction bases not matched to a gene: 19. The CDR3 has 19 amino acids. Germline lookup yields CDR1 LNHDA and CDR2 SQIVND (reference sequence). Assay: immunoSEQ multiplex PCR; the TCRdb copy retains only in-frame clones and omits some. This table holds about 2 million clones, about 95% found once. A remark on this clone: The antigen is undetermined.

The naive CD8 fraction comprised CD45RO-negative cells positively selected for CCR7 and excluded terminally differentiated effector memory CD45RA+ cells. Findings of the study overall: Shared clonotypes across all four donors exceeded non-shared ones in generation probability.

The V gene is TRBV19, the J gene TRBJ2-7; 9 bases match TRBD2. The specimen sequenced was naive CD8+ T cells sorted from blood. The sequence came from a man aged 18 to 30 in good health. The CDR3 sequence is CASSVSTHPGLALTYEQYF. The CDR3 region has the DNA TGTGCCAGTAGTGTCTCGACCCATCCGGGACTAGCCTTAACCTACGAGCAGTACTTC.